This T cell receptor beta chain was captured by sequencing in a study of shared clonotypes between healthy human individuals (TCRdb year 2020). Background for the entire study: The cohort comprised a couple of women and a few men aged 18 to 49 years. Per donor, leukapheresis produced somewhere between about 0.9 and 9.5 billion PBMCs. Libraries were prepared and TCR repertoires were sequenced by different laboratories using diverse techniques, in order to increase sequencing depth and limit assay-specific biases. To estimate repertoire size and how much clonotypes are shared between individuals, the study performed deep sequencing of blood TCR repertoires from 4 to 6 healthy adults. Per donor, three plates each were used for CD4 naive and CD4 memory, two for CD8 naive, and one for CD8 memory.

Using the deep immunoSEQ assay, multiplex PCR amplified TCR CDR3 regions from genomic DNA. Extracted genomic DNA from each cell subset was spread evenly across all wells of several immunoSEQ 96-well plates, with each plate serving as a replicate. For sorted subsets, each replicate PCR was loaded with roughly 200 ng genomic DNA, equivalent to 30,000 or so T cell genomes. The purified libraries were quantified using a Qubit 3.0 fluorometer, sized with a Bioanalyzer 2100, and then quantified again using the KAPA Library Quantification kit. Every immunoSEQ 96-well plate was sequenced on a separate single-read 150-cycle Illumina NextSeq 550 flow cell. The paper's data handling went like this. Because the immunoSEQ output held only junctional sequences and lacked quality scores, the filtering could not match the filtering applied to full-length reads. To assign V/J genes and CDR3, sequences were annotated using PyIR, a Python wrapper for IgBLAST v1.9, with IMGT germline references. Reads were removed for weak V/J assignments (E-value above 1e-6), missing CDR3, stop codons, out-of-frame junctions, or ambiguous translated residues. V3J clonotypes were defined by identical inferred V gene, J gene, and CDR3 amino acid sequence. Percentage overlap between repertoires was calculated by dividing the number of shared unique clonotypes by the size of the smaller repertoire. Three approaches were used to assess repertoire richness: RTK rarefaction, the Chao1 estimator, and Recon v2.1 estimates of unobserved clonotypes. For all TCRbeta clonotypes obtained by the gDNA method from a handful of donors, generation probabilities were computed with OLGA. Drawn from immuneACCESS, this table holds only the in-frame rearrangements with V and J called that TCRdb kept. Clones are partly lost; checked studies trace under half to an unresolved V gene and leave the rest unexplained. V and J calls and clone size follow that table, whereas D and trimming were derived from the DNA. Present in this sample are over a million clones, about 80% of which were seen just once. The ten largest clones represent 1.4% to 1.5% of the sample.

Via the germline V gene, CDR1 is MGHDK and CDR2 SYGVNS. From the cysteine up to the phenylalanine, the CDR3 has a length of 12 residues. Only the CDR3 region is kept as DNA, spanning 36 bases read in frame from base 1. V and J lose 6 bases and 4 bases, and a span of 9 bases separates them. Remarks on this clone: Its specific antigen is unknown. Base qualities are not recorded, but no much larger clone differs from it by a single base.

Healthy HIV-negative adults with no recently reported acute infections or vaccinations were included as donors. Every donor was a Caucasian adult living in Nashville, Tennessee, USA. CD4+ T cells were enriched by magnetic negative selection, after which naive cells were positively selected on CD45RA and the negative fraction was taken as the memory subset. Blood was obtained by leukapheresis, after which PBMCs were separated by Ficoll-Histopaque density gradient centrifugation and cryopreserved in liquid nitrogen vapor phase. Analytical flow cytometry was used to check the purity and quantity of each magnetically sorted T cell population. Each sorted fraction had its genomic DNA isolated and then quantified by UV absorbance on a Nanodrop 2000c. Overall results and qualifications from the work: Because the study included only a small number of donors, the genetic and exposure-history diversity represented was limited. Naive subsets generally had larger estimated clonotype richness than memory subsets. Sampling was restricted to blood, and TCR repertoires in tissues likely differ from the TCR repertoires found in blood. When a few donors were compared, the shared fraction of clonotypes was about 5.2% for naive CD4, roughly 3.4% for naive CD8, 2% to 2.5% for memory CD4, and 0.4% for memory CD8. Clonotypes shared by all four sorted-subset donors showed higher generation probabilities than non-shared clonotypes. Even with the large sequencing depth, rarefaction of the sorted-subset datasets indicated that sequencing was incomplete. Pairwise subsampling indicated that sequencing depth was expected to affect the degree of clonotype sharing among donors.

The rearranged segments are TRBV25-1 and TRBJ1-2; TRBD1 is a weak D gene call, 6 bases matching. The sample taken for sequencing was memory CD4+ T cells sorted from blood. The cell subset or site label, as the study defines it: CD45RA-negative fraction. The clonotype comes from a man younger than 30 in good health. The base sequence is TGTGCCAGCAGGGACAGCGTCTATGGCTACACCTTC. This encodes CASRDSVYGYTF.